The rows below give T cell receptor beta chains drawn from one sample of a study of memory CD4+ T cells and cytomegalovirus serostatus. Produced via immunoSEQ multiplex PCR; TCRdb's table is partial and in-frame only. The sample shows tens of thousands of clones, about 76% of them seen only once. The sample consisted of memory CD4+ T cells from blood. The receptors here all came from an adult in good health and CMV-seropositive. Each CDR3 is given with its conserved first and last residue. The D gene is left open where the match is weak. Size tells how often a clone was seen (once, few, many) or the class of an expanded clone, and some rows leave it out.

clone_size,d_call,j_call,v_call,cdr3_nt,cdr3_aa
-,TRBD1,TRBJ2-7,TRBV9,TGTGCCTCAGCAACGGGACAGGATTCCTCCTACGAGCAGTACTTC,CASATGQDSSYEQYF
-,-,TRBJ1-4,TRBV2,TGTGCCAGCAGTGAAGATATCGGGCAAAAACTGTTTTTT,CASSEDIGQKLFF
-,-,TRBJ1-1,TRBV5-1,TGCGCCAGCAGGTTAACCCAGTCAACTGAAGCTTTCTTT,CASRLTQSTEAFF
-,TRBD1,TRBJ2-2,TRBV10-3,TGTGCCATCAGAACCACAGGGGGCCGGGACACCGGGGAGCTGTTTTTT,CAIRTTGGRDTGELFF
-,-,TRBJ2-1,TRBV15,TGTGCCACCAGCCCAACGCCTAAGTTTGAGCAGTTCTTC,CATSPTPKFEQFF
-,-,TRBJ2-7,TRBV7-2,TGTGCCAGCAGCTCTCGACGTACCTACGAGCAGTACTTC,CASSSRRTYEQYF
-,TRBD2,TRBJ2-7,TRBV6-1,TGTGCCAGCAGGGAAACCGGGACTAGTGTCGAGCAGTACTTC,CASRETGTSVEQYF
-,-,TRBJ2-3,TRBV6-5,TGTGCCAGCAGTCCCAATACGGCGAGCACAGATACGCAGTATTTT,CASSPNTASTDTQYF
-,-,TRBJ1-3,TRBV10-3,TGTGCCATCAGTGAAGAGACCTACTCTGGAAACACCATATATTTT,CAISEETYSGNTIYF
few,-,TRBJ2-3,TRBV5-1,TGCGCCAGCAGCTTGGTTTTGTCGGGGAGCACAGATACGCAGTATTTT,CASSLVLSGSTDTQYF
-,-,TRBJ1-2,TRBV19,TGTGCCAGTAGTACTCCAGGGGACTATGGCTACACCTTC,CASSTPGDYGYTF
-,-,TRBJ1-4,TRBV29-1,TGCAGCGCCTTAGGCGGCAGCCTTAATGAAAAACTGTTTTTT,CSALGGSLNEKLFF
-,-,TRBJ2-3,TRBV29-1,TGCAGCGTTGATAGGTCGGGAGTCGCTGATACGCAGTATTTT,CSVDRSGVADTQYF
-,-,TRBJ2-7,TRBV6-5,TGTGCCAGCAGCCGCTCTGGCATCTACGAGCAGTACTTC,CASSRSGIYEQYF
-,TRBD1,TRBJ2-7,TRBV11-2,TGTGCCAGCAGCTTAAGTCCGGGACAGAGGTCCTACGAGCAGTACTTC,CASSLSPGQRSYEQYF
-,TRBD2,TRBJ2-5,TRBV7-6,TGTGCCAGCAGCTTAGTACTAGCGGGAGAGACCCAGTACTTC,CASSLVLAGETQYF
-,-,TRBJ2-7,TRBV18,TGTGCCAGCTCACCAGACAGGACCGAGCAGTACTTC,CASSPDRTEQYF
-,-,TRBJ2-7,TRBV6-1,TGTGCCAGCATCCCCTTCCCCAACTCCTACGAGCAGTACTTC,CASIPFPNSYEQYF
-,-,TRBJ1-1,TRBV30,TGTGCCTGGAGTGCGCCGGGACAATGGAACACTGAAGCTTTCTTT,CAWSAPGQWNTEAFF
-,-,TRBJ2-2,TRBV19,TGTGCCACCCCTGTGGGAAACACCGGGGAGCTGTTTTTT,CATPVGNTGELFF
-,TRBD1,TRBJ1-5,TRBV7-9,TGTGCCAGCAGCTCCGGAGGGGGCGATCGGCCCCAGCATTTT,CASSSGGGDRPQHF
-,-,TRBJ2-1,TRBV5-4,TGTGCCAGCAGCGAACAGGGAGCCGATGAGCAGTTCTTC,CASSEQGADEQFF
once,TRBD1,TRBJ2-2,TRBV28,TGTGCCAGCAGTTTATGGTACAGTGGGGACAGGGTCGTAACCGGGGAGCTGTTTTTT,CASSLWYSGDRVVTGELFF
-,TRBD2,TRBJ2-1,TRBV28,TGTGCCAGCAGCTCGACTAGCGGGGGGGCATACAATGAGCAGTTCTTC,CASSSTSGGAYNEQFF
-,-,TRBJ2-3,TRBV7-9,TGTGCCAGCAGCCCTCGGTCCCCGGGGGCGCAGTATTTT,CASSPRSPGAQYF
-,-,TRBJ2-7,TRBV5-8,TGTGCCAGCAGCTTGGCCTTCAGGGGGGGCTACGAGCAGTACTTC,CASSLAFRGGYEQYF
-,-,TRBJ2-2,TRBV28,TGTGCCAGCAGTCAGGGTAGGACCGGGGAGCTGTTTTTT,CASSQGRTGELFF
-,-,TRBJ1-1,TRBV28,TGTGCTAGCAGGGACACCGCCCTTGAAGCTTTCTTT,CASRDTALEAFF
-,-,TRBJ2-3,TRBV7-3,TGTGCCAGCAGCTTAGACTACACTAGCACAGATACGCAGTATTTT,CASSLDYTSTDTQYF
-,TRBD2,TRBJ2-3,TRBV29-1,TGCAGCGGTTCTAGCGGGGGCAACACAGATACGCAGTATTTT,CSGSSGGNTDTQYF
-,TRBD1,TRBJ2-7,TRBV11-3,TGTGCCAGCAGCACCGGACAGGGGGCGTCCCTCGAGCAGTACTTC,CASSTGQGASLEQYF
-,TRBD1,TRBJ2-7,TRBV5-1,TGCGCCAGCAGCTTTGAAGGGACAGGGGCCCACGAGCAGTACTTC,CASSFEGTGAHEQYF
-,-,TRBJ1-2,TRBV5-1,TGCGCCAGCAGGGGTAGAGACTATGGCTACACCTTC,CASRGRDYGYTF
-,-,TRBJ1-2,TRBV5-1,TGCGCCAGCAGCTTGGACCAGCCTCGCCGCTATGGCTACACCTTC,CASSLDQPRRYGYTF
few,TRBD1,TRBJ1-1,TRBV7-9,TGTGCCAGCACCAACAGGGGGTCCAGTGCTTTCTTT,CASTNRGSSAFF
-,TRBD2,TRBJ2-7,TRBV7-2,TGTGCCAGCAGCTTACTGGCGGGAGTCTACGAGCAGTACTTC,CASSLLAGVYEQYF
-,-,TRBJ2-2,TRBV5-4,TGTGCCAGCAGCTCCCGGGACCTAGGCCTATCCACCGGGGAGCTGTTTTTT,CASSSRDLGLSTGELFF
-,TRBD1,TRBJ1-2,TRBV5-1,TGCGCCAGCAGCTTGGAGGGACAGAGTGGAGGCTACACCTTC,CASSLEGQSGGYTF
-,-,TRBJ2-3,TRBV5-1,TGCGCCAGCAGCTCGGATTCGACAGCGGGTACGCAGTATTTT,CASSSDSTAGTQYF
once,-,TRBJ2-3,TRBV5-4,TGTGCCAGCAGCTTTTCCCAGGGAGGCGCAGATACGCAGTATTTT,CASSFSQGGADTQYF
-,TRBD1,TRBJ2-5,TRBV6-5,TGTGCCAGCAGTTACGAGACAGGGGGAGAGACCCAGTACTTC,CASSYETGGETQYF
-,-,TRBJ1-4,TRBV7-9,TGTGCCAGCAGCTTAGACCTGTCTAATGAAAAACTGTTTTTT,CASSLDLSNEKLFF
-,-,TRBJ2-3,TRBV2,TGTGCCACCCTAGGGTTGCGCACAGATACGCAGTATTTT,CATLGLRTDTQYF
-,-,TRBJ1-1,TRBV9,TGTGCCAGCAGCGTAGAGTCCAACACTGAAGCTTTCTTT,CASSVESNTEAFF
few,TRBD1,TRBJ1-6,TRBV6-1,TGTGCCAGCAGTGGCCGGGACAGAAATAATTCACCCCTCCACTTT,CASSGRDRNNSPLHF
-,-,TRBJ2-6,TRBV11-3,TGTGCCAGCAGCGTATACGGGGCCAACGTCCTGACTTTC,CASSVYGANVLTF
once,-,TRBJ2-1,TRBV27,TGTGCCAGCAAATCCGGACAGAGGTACAATGAGCAGTTCTTC,CASKSGQRYNEQFF
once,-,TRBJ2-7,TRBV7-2,TGTGCCAGCAGCTTGGTCCAGGGGCTCTACGAGCAGTACTTC,CASSLVQGLYEQYF
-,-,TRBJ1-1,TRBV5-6,TGTGCCAGCAGCCTCCAGTGGGGTGAAGCTTTCTTT,CASSLQWGEAFF
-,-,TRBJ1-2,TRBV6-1,TGTGCCAGCAGTGAGGGCCCCCAGGGCTATGGCTACACCTTC,CASSEGPQGYGYTF
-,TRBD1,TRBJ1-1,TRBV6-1,TGTGCCAGCAGTGCGCTGACAGGGGGGTACACTGAAGCTTTCTTT,CASSALTGGYTEAFF
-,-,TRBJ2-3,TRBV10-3,TGTGCCATCAGTGAGGGTGGGGCCAGCACAGATACGCAGTATTTT,CAISEGGASTDTQYF
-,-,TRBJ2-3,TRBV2,TGTGCCAGCAGTGAAGAACAGGTCGCAGATACGCAGTATTTT,CASSEEQVADTQYF
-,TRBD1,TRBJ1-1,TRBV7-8,TGTGCCAGCAGCTTAGGACAGGGGACAAGGGCTGCTTTCTTT,CASSLGQGTRAAFF
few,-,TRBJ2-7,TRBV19,TGTGCCAGTAGTATAGACGGAGCGGCCAACTCCTACGAGCAGTACTTC,CASSIDGAANSYEQYF
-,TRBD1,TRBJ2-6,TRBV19,TGTGCCAGTAGTTCGACAGGGGACGTCCTGACTTTC,CASSSTGDVLTF
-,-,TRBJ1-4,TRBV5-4,TGTGCCAGCAGCTTGGATTCGGGAATTAATGAAAAACTGTTTTTT,CASSLDSGINEKLFF
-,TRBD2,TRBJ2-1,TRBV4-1,TGCGCCAGCAGCCAAGGACGAAGACTAGCGGGCAATGAGCAGTTCTTC,CASSQGRRLAGNEQFF
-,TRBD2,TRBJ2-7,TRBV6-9,TGTGCCAGCAGTACCCTGACAGAGCCGGGACTAGCGGGAAAATCCTCCTACGAGCAGTACTTC,CASSTLTEPGLAGKSSYEQYF
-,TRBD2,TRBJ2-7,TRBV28,TGTGCCAGCAGTTTATCCGATGGGGGGGGGACGTCTTGGGAGCAGTACTTC,CASSLSDGGGTSWEQYF